Listed below are T cell receptor beta chains from one sample, sequenced in a study of cytomegalovirus exposure and HLA in healthy donors. The assay was immunoSEQ multiplex PCR, and TCRdb's table has in-frame clones only and misses some. The sample contains about 120,000 clones, approximately 81% of which appear only once. Sequencing was done on a sample of PBMCs. Receptors originate from a man aged 25 to 40 in good health and CMV-seropositive. Both conserved end residues are part of each CDR3. The D gene is left open where the match is weak.

CDR3 protein: CASSPDGQASREQYF
CDR3 DNA: TGTGCCAGCTCACCCGACGGACAGGCATCGAGGGAGCAGTACTTC
D gene: TRBD1
V gene: TRBV18
J gene: TRBJ2-7

CDR3 protein: CASSIVAGVGNEQFF
CDR3 DNA: TGTGCCAGTAGTATAGTAGCGGGAGTGGGAAATGAGCAGTTCTTC
D gene: TRBD2
V gene: TRBV19
J gene: TRBJ2-1

CDR3 protein: CASSFGQLTGELFF
CDR3 DNA: TGCGCCAGCAGCTTTGGACAGCTCACCGGGGAGCTGTTTTTT
D gene: .
V gene: TRBV5-1
J gene: TRBJ2-2

CDR3 protein: CAISDRQGAAETQYF
CDR3 DNA: TGTGCCATCAGTGACCGGCAGGGGGCTGCGGAGACCCAGTACTTC
D gene: TRBD1
V gene: TRBV10-3
J gene: TRBJ2-5

CDR3 protein: CASSRGPPGAYEQYF
CDR3 DNA: TGTGCCAGCAGCCGTGGGCCCCCAGGCGCCTACGAGCAGTACTTC
D gene: .
V gene: TRBV27
J gene: TRBJ2-7

CDR3 protein: CASSVGRGGLYEQYF
CDR3 DNA: TGTGCCAGCAGCGTAGGAAGGGGGGGTCTCTACGAGCAGTACTTC
D gene: .
V gene: TRBV9
J gene: TRBJ2-7

CDR3 protein: CASSLRPAAYEQYF
CDR3 DNA: TGTGCCAGCAGTTTACGGCCAGCGGCCTACGAGCAGTACTTC
D gene: .
V gene: TRBV27
J gene: TRBJ2-7

CDR3 protein: CASSFQAGSDTQYF
CDR3 DNA: TGCGCCAGCAGCTTTCAAGCGGGATCAGATACGCAGTATTTT
D gene: TRBD2
V gene: TRBV5-1
J gene: TRBJ2-3

CDR3 protein: CASSFSGDYTF
CDR3 DNA: TGCGCCAGCAGCTTCAGCGGGGACTACACCTTC
D gene: .
V gene: TRBV5-1
J gene: TRBJ1-2

CDR3 protein: CSVANSGNEQFF
CDR3 DNA: TGCAGCGTTGCGAATAGCGGCAATGAGCAGTTCTTC
D gene: .
V gene: TRBV29-1
J gene: TRBJ2-1

CDR3 protein: CASSLLQGDNSPLHF
CDR3 DNA: TGTGCCAGCAGCTTACTACAGGGTGATAATTCACCCCTCCACTTT
D gene: .
V gene: TRBV5-4
J gene: TRBJ1-6